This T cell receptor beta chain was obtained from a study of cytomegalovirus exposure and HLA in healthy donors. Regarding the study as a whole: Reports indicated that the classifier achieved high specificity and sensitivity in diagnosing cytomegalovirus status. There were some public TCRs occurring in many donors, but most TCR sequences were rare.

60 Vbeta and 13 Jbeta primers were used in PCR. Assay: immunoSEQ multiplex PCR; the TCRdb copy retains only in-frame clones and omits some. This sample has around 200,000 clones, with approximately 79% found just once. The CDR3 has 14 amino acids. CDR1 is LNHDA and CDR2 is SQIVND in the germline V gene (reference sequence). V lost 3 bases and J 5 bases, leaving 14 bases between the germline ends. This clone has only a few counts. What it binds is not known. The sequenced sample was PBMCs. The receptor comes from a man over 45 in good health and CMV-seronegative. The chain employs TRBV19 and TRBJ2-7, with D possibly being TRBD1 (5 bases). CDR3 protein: CASSMRQGSHEQYF. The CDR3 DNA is TGTGCCAGTAGTATGAGGCAGGGAAGCCACGAGCAGTACTTC.